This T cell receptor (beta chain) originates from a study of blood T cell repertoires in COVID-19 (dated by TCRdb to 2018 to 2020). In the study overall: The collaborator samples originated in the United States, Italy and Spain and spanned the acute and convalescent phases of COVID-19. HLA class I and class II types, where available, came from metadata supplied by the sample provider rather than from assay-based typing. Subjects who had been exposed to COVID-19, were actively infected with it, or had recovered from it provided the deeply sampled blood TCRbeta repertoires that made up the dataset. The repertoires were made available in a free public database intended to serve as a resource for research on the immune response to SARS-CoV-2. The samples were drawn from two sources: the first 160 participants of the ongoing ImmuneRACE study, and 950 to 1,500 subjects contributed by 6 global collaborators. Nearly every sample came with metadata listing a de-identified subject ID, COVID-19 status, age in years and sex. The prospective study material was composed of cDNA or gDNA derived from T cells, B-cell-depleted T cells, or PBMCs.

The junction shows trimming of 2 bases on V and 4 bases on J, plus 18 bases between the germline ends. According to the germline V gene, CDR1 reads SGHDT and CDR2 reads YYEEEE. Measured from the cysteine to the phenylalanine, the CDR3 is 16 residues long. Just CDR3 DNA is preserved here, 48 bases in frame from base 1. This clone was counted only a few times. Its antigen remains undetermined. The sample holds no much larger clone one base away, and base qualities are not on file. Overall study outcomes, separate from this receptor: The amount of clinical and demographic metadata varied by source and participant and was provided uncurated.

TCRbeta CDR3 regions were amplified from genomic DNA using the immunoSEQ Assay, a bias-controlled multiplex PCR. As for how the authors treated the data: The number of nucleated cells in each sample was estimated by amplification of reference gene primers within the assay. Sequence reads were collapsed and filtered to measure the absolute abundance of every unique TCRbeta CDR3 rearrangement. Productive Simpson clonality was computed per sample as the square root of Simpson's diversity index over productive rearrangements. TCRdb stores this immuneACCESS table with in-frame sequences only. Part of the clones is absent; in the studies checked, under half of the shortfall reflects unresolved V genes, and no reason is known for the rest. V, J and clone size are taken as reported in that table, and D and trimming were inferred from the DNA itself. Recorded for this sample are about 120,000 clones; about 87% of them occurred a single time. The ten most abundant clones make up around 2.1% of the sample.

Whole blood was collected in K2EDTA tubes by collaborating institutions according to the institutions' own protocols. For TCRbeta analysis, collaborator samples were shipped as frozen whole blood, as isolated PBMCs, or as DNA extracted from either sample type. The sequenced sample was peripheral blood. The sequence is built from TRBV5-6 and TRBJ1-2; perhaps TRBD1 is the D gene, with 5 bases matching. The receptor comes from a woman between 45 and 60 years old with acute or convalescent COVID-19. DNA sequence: TGTGCCAGCAGCTTTCGTTCGGCAGGGCAAGGCTATGGCTACACCTTC. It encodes CASSFRSAGQGYGYTF.